Below, one TCR beta chain is given with its context. CDR1 and CDR2 (germline): SNHLY, FYNNEI. V was trimmed by 6 bases and J by 6 bases, leaving 11 bases between them. This CDR3 comprises 12 residues. This sample was taken from a study of CD8+CD57+ T cells in acquired aplastic anemia. Genomic DNA, the template, was used for profiling of the TCR beta VDJ and CDR3. TCRdb independently ran MiXCR on the reads; one entry per CDR3 protein. The sample consists of approximately 180,000 distinct CDR3 sequences, roughly 65% of them appearing once. All sequencing subjects had displayed CD8+CD57+ cell expansion on flow cytometry.

What was sequenced was sorted CD4+, CD8+, or CD8+CD57+ T cells (not recorded which) from PBMCs. The sequence was obtained from a human donor with aplastic anemia. The chain uses TRBV2 and TRBJ1-2, with no clear D. The CDR3 coding sequence is TGTGCCAGCAGGGAGTCAGTCAATGGCTACACCTTC. It codes for CASRESVNGYTF.